One sample yielded the 18 T cell receptor beta chains listed below, sequenced in a study of identical twins. TCRdb re-called the 5' RACE reads with MiXCR, one entry per CDR3 protein. Of 1.5 million or so distinct CDR3 sequences detected, around 29% appear once; the ten largest clones hold roughly 0.3%. The sequencing sample was made of cord blood. The receptors were gathered from a newborn girl in good health.

The gene calls are TRBV14 and TRBJ1-1; perhaps TRBD1 as D (6 bases). The CDR3 has 14 residues. Trimming took 5 bases from V and 4 from J, leaving 14 bases between them. Germline loops: CDR1 SGHDN, CDR2 FVKESK. This CDR3 reads CASSLFQGTTEAFF. CDR3 in DNA: TGTGCCAGCAGCTTATTCCAGGGGACCACTGAAGCTTTCTTT.

This chain links TRBV2 with TRBJ2-2; D is possibly TRBD1 or TRBD2 (5 bases each). Germline V gene sequence: CDR1 SNHLY, CDR2 FYNNEI. V was cut by 7 bases and J by 4 bases, with 19 bases left in between. The CDR3 consists of 16 residues. This chain's CDR3 is CASTGLADKFTGELFF. The CDR3 DNA reads as TGTGCCAGCACAGGGCTAGCCGATAAATTCACCGGGGAGCTGTTTTTT. The full variable domain, with the rest looked up from reference TRBV2 and TRBJ2-2, is EPEVTQTPSHQVTQMGQEVILRCVPISNHLYFYWYRQILGQKVEFLVSFYNNEISEKSEIFDDQFSVERPDGSNFTLKIRSTKLEDSAMYFCASTGLADKFTGELFFGEGSRLTVL.

The rearrangement joins TRBV4-1 to TRBJ2-1; 10 bases line up with TRBD2. V was pared by 1 base and J by 4 bases, with 10 bases of the junction left unmatched. This CDR3 comprises 18 residues. Germline loops: CDR1 MGHRA, CDR2 YSYEKL. CDR3 region: CASSQGLLAGVGYNEQFF. The CDR3 bases are TGCGCCAGCAGCCAAGGTCTGCTAGCGGGAGTGGGGTACAATGAGCAGTTCTTC.

V usage is TRBV12-3 or TRBV12-4 and J usage is TRBJ2-3; D gene unclear. The CDR3 runs to 15 residues. The V and J ends lost 3 bases and 3 bases respectively, with 13 bases between them. DNA for the CDR3: TGTGCCAGCAGTTTCCCCCAGGTGGGGACAGATACGCAGTATTTT. Protein: CASSFPQVGTDTQYF.

The rearrangement links TRBV4-1 to TRBJ1-1; D not resolved. This CDR3 is built from 15 residues. CDR1 is MGHRA and CDR2 is YSYEKL in the germline V gene. Trimming left V 4 bases short and J 5 bases short, with 17 bases between. CDR3 DNA sequence: TGCGCCAGCAGCCCCCCGTTTAAGCGGGGAACTGAAGCTTTCTTT. This gives the protein CASSPPFKRGTEAFF.

The chain couples TRBV19 to TRBJ1-2, with D possibly TRBD1 on 6 matching bases. V gave up 1 base and J gave up 8 bases, with 11 bases separating them. The CDR3 contains 13 residues. Germline V gene data show CDR1 as LNHDA and CDR2 as SQIVND (reference sequence). The DNA of the CDR3 is TGTGCCAGTAGTATAGCACCAGGGGTCGGCTACACCTTC. As protein: CASSIAPGVGYTF.

The CDR3 is CASSSGTPTSIQYF. The CDR3 region has the DNA TGTGCCAGCAGCTCCGGGACTCCTACAAGCATTCAGTACTTC. V gene TRBV3-1 combines with J gene TRBJ2-4; a possible D gene is TRBD2 (6 bases). Trimming shortened V by 5 bases and J by 9 bases, and 17 bases separated the two germline ends. The germline V gene has CDR1 LGHDT and CDR2 YNNKEL (reference sequence). This CDR3 comprises 14 residues.

The J gene is TRBJ2-5, the V gene TRBV29-1; no clear D. The CDR3 sequence is 12 residues long. Deletions cut 7 bases from V and 10 bases from J, with 19 bases between. The germline gives CDR1 SQVTM, CDR2 ANQGSEA. The CDR3 region is CSAESYLGDQYF. The CDR3 region has the DNA TGCAGCGCGGAGAGCTACTTAGGAGACCAGTACTTC.

V and J are TRBV6-1 and TRBJ1-2; D gene uncertain. The germline CDR1 and CDR2 sequences are MNHNS and SASEGT. This CDR3 contains 13 residues. V lost 4 bases, J lost 1 base, and 7 bases lay in between. CDR3: CASSGNLNYGYTF. The CDR3, as DNA: TGTGCCAGCAGTGGAAACCTTAACTATGGCTACACCTTC.

The rearrangement links TRBV4-2 to TRBJ2-3, with D uncertain. V was trimmed by 0 bases and J by 0 bases, leaving 16 bases between them. Germline V gene lookup returns CDR1 LGHNA and CDR2 YNFKEQ. The CDR3 loop spans 18 amino acids. CDR3 sequence reads: CASSQDGLIGISTDTQYF. As DNA, the CDR3 is TGTGCCAGCAGCCAAGATGGTCTAATTGGGATTAGCACAGATACGCAGTATTTT.

V and J are TRBV19 and TRBJ1-2; 8 bases align to TRBD1. Trimming cost V 3 bases and J 5 bases; bases outside gene matches: 5. The CDR3 is 14 amino acids. Germline V CDR1 and CDR2: LNHDA, SQIVND (reference sequence). The CDR3 loop reads CASSIDRGEYGYTF. The CDR3, as DNA: TGTGCCAGTAGTATCGACAGGGGAGAGTATGGCTACACCTTC.

The rearrangement uses TRBV18 and TRBJ1-4; D is undetermined. The V end lost 0 bases, the J end lost 3 bases, and 8 bases lay between the germline ends. The CDR3 is 15 residues long. The germline V gene has CDR1 KGHSH and CDR2 LQKENI. Here the CDR3 DNA reads TGTGCCAGCTCACCACCTGTGGTAGCTAATGAAAAACTGTTTTTT. This gives the protein CASSPPVVANEKLFF.

A note on this clonotype: One junction end does not reproduce the germline sequence, and a read error may be involved. This rearrangement joins TRBV13 to TRBJ1-2; no definite D call. The CDR3 is made up of 14 amino acids. Germline values: CDR1 PRHDT, CDR2 FYEKMQ (reference sequence). The CDR3 spells CVSSVRNINYGYTF. In nucleotides, the CDR3 is TGTGTCAGCAGCGTCAGAAACATTAACTATGGCTACACCTTC. Full variable domain (remainder filled in from reference TRBV13 and TRBJ1-2): AAGVIQSPRHLIKEKRETATLKCYPIPRHDTVYWYQQGPGQDPQFLISFYEKMQSDKGSIPDRFSAQQFSDYHSELNMSSLELGDSALYFCVSSVRNINYGYTFGSGTRLTVV.

In the case of this clonotype: Its ends do not fully match the called genes, so a read error is possible. This chain joins TRBV12-3 or TRBV12-4 and TRBJ2-1, with TRBD2 identical over 10 bases. The CDR3 covers 18 residues. CDR3 loop: CASSLAPLLAGSYNQQFF. DNA of the CDR3: TGTGCCAGCAGTTTAGCCCCTTTACTAGCGGGATCATACAATCAGCAGTTCTTC.

The chain recombines TRBV13 with TRBJ2-5, with D hard to call. The J call is uncertain, as TRBJ2-7 better fits the DNA end. Looked up from germline, CDR1 is PRHDT and CDR2 is FYEKMQ (reference sequence). CDR3 size: 14 residues. In nucleotides, the CDR3 is TGTGCCAGCAGCTTAGCCGGCCCCGCAGGCGAGCAGTACTTC. The encoded protein is CASSLAGPAGEQYF.

This clonotype was seen a handful of times. V is TRBV4-1 and J is TRBJ2-3, with D tentatively TRBD1 or TRBD2 (5 bases each). Between the trimmed V and J ends, which lost 0 bases and 4 bases, there was a span of 17 bases. Germline V gives CDR1 MGHRA, CDR2 YSYEKL. The CDR3 totals 17 residues. The CDR3 sequence is CASSQESGLANPDTQYF. CDR3 nucleotide sequence: TGCGCCAGCAGCCAAGAGTCGGGGCTAGCTAATCCAGATACGCAGTATTTT.

The chain joins TRBV5-6 to TRBJ1-2, with no clear D. Germline V gene lookup returns CDR1 SGHDT and CDR2 YYEEEE. CDR3 length: 16 amino acids. V lost 0 bases to trimming and J lost 0 bases, with 12 bases between them. The CDR3 DNA follows: TGTGCCAGCAGCTTGGAGTGGGCAGCAGCTAACTATGGCTACACCTTC. This encodes CASSLEWAAANYGYTF.

This rearrangement joins TRBV20-1 to TRBJ1-6; 7 positions agree with TRBD1. From germline, CDR1 is DFQATT and CDR2 SNEGSKA (reference sequence). Trimming at V came to 8 bases and at J to 3 bases, leaving 7 bases not matched to a gene. This CDR3 is 14 amino acids long. This chain's CDR3 is CSSGGGGYNSPLHF. DNA of the CDR3: TGCAGTTCAGGGGGGGGAGGCTATAATTCACCCCTCCACTTT.